This T cell receptor (beta chain) is from a study of molecular identifiers for immune sequencing clone quantification. General study results and limits: Among about a million naive cells, as was reported, spiked Jurkat TCR RNA from one cell was detectable.

The CDR3 is 15 amino acids. Trimming took 5 bases from V and 6 from J; bases not matched to a gene: 11. The V gene's germline CDR1 is PRHDT and CDR2 FYEKMQ (reference sequence). The sorting of naive CD8 T cells used the CD8+CD4-CCR7+CD45RA+ phenotype. This clonotype was detected many times. Its antigen remains unidentified. Listed TCR primers, together with previously described methods, were used for the bulk TCR libraries. TCRdb reprocessed the PCR reads via MiXCR and lists one record per CDR3 protein. Of around 70,000 distinct CDR3 sequences detected, less than 20% appear once; the ten largest clones hold about 1.6%.

The sequencing input was naive CD8+ T cells from blood, with Jurkat cell RNA spiked in. Noted subset: FACS-sorted CD8+CD4-CCR7+CD45RA+ naive T cells. The TCR sequence derives from a human donor in good health. Some libraries in this study had Jurkat cell RNA spiked in. The rearrangement links TRBV13 to TRBJ2-7; 9 nucleotides agree with TRBD1. Written as DNA, the CDR3 is TGTGCCAGCAGCCCGCCGGACAGGGGAGGTGCCGAGCAGTACTTC. Its protein is CASSPPDRGGAEQYF.